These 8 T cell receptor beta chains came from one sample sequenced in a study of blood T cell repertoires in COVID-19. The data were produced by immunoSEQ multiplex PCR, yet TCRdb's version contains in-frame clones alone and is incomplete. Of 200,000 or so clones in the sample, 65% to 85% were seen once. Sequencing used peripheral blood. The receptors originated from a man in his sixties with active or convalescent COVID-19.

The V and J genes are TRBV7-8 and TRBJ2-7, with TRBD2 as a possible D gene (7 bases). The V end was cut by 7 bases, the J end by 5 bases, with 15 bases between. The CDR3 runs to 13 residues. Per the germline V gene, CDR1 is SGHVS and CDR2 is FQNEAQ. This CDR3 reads CASTTRGAHEQYF. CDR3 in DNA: TGTGCCAGCACCACCCGGGGGGCCCACGAGCAGTACTTC.

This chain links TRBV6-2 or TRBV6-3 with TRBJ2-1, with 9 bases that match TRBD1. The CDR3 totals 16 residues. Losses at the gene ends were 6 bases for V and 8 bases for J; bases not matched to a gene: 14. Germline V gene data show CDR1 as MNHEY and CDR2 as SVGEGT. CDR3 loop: CASSPRGTGPSYEQFF. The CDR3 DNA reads TGTGCCAGCAGCCCCCGCGGGACAGGGCCTTCCTATGAGCAGTTCTTC.

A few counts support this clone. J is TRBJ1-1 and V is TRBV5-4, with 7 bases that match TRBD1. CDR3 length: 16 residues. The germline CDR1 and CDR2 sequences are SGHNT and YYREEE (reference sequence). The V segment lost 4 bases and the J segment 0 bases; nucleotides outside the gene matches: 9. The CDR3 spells CASSIGQAAMNTEAFF. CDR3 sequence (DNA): TGTGCCAGCAGCATTGGACAGGCTGCGATGAACACTGAAGCTTTCTTT.

CDR3 region: CASSPRDPSGSTDTQYF. The CDR3 DNA is TGTGCCAGCTCACCACGAGATCCTAGCGGGAGTACAGATACGCAGTATTTT. This sequence joins TRBV18 and TRBJ2-3; TRBD2 matches 10 bases. The CDR3 consists of 17 residues. V gave up 1 base and J gave up 3 bases; unmatched junction bases: 7. Germline CDR1 is KGHSH and CDR2 is LQKENI.

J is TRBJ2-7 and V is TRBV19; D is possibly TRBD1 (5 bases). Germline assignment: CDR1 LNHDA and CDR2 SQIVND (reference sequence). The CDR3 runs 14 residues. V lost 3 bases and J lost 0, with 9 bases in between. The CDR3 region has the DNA TGTGCCAGTAGTATTGCAGGACACTCCTACGAGCAGTACTTC. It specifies CASSIAGHSYEQYF.

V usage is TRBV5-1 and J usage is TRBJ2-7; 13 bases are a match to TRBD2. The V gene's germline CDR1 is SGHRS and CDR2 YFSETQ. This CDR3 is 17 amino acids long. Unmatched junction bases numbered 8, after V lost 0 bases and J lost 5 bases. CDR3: CASSLGQGTSGNNEQYF. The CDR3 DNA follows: TGCGCCAGCAGCTTGGGGCAGGGGACTAGCGGGAATAACGAGCAGTACTTC.

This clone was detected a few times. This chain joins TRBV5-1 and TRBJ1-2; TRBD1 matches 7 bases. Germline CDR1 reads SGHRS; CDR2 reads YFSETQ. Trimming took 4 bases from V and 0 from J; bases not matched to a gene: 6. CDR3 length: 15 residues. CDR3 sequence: CASSRQGRPNYGYTF. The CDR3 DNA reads TGCGCCAGCAGCCGACAGGGTCGGCCTAACTATGGCTACACCTTC.

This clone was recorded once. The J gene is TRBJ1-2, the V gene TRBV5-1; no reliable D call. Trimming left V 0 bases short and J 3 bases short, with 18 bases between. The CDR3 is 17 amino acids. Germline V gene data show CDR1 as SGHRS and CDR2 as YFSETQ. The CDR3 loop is CASSLASGEGRDYGYTF. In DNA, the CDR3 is TGCGCCAGCAGCTTGGCCTCGGGAGAAGGGAGGGACTATGGCTACACCTTC. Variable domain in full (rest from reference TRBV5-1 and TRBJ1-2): KAGVTQTPRYLIKTRGQQVTLSCSPISGHRSVSWYQQTPGQGLQFLFEYFSETQRNKGNFPGRFSGRQFSNSRSEMNVSTLELGDSALYLCASSLASGEGRDYGYTFGSGTRLTVV.